One and the same sample provided the 12 T cell receptor beta chains below, sequenced in a study of shared clonotypes between healthy human individuals. The data were produced by immunoSEQ multiplex PCR, yet TCRdb's version contains in-frame clones alone and is incomplete. The sample shows about 2 million clones, 85% to 95% of them seen only once. Sequenced: naive CD4+ T cells sorted from blood. Subset defined: CD45RA+ positively selected. The receptors come from a young man in good health.

This sequence joins TRBV20-1 and TRBJ1-4; D uncertain. This CDR3 contains 11 residues. Germline V gene sequence: CDR1 DFQATT, CDR2 SNEGSKA (reference sequence). Trimming removed 5 bases at V and 10 bases at J, with 11 bases between. For the CDR3, the DNA is TGCAGTGCTGTGACGGGCCCAAAACTGTTTTTT. Encoded protein: CSAVTGPKLFF.

Notes on this clone: The same CDR3 also results from other DNA sequences found in this sample. For the CDR3, the DNA is TGCGCCAGCAGCGGTACAGGTTCTGGGGCCAACGTCCTGACTTTC. This sequence encodes CASSGTGSGANVLTF. The chain carries TRBV5-1 and TRBJ2-6, with D possibly matching TRBD1 (5 bases). The V end was cut by 4 bases, the J end by 1 base, with 9 bases between. The CDR3 covers 15 residues. CDR1 is SGHRS, CDR2 YFSETQ, per germline.

This chain links TRBV5-4 with TRBJ1-6; D is ambiguous. Trimming shortened V by 0 bases and J by 11 bases, and 12 bases separated the two germline ends. Germline-derived CDR1 and CDR2 are SGHNT and YYREEE (reference sequence). The CDR3 runs 14 residues. CDR3 region: CASSLASPGTPLHF. Written as DNA, the CDR3 is TGTGCCAGCAGCTTGGCCAGTCCGGGGACACCCCTCCACTTT.

The rearrangement joins TRBV11-3 to TRBJ1-1, with 9 bases aligning to TRBD1. J gave up 4 bases and V 5 bases, and 5 bases lay outside the gene matches. CDR3 length: 14 amino acids. Per germline, CDR1 SGHNT and CDR2 YENEEA. CDR3: CASSKTGGVTEAFF. CDR3 DNA sequence: TGTGCCAGCAGCAAGACAGGGGGAGTCACTGAAGCTTTCTTT. Complete variable domain (other parts from reference TRBV11-3 and TRBJ1-1): EAGVVQSPRYKIIEKKQPVAFWCNPISGHNTLYWYLQNLGQGPELLIRYENEEAVDDSQLPKDRFSAERLKGVDSTLKIQPAELGDSAVYLCASSKTGGVTEAFFGQGTRLTVV.

The V and J genes are TRBV5-4 and TRBJ2-6; the D is unclear. This CDR3 has 16 amino acids. Germline V lookup: CDR1 SGHNT, CDR2 YYREEE (reference sequence). V lost 6 bases and J lost 1, with 14 bases in between. Here the CDR3 DNA reads TGTGCCAGCACCCTCCCCTGGGTGTCTGGGGCCAACGTCCTGACTTTC. This codes for CASTLPWVSGANVLTF.

V gene TRBV25-1 combines with J gene TRBJ1-6; 11 positions agree with TRBD1. The CDR3 consists of 16 residues. Germline loops: CDR1 MGHDK, CDR2 SYGVNS. Germline trimming cut 1 base from V and 10 bases from J; bases unmatched to any gene: 6. The CDR3 nucleotides read TGTGCCAGCAGTGAATTCGGGACAGGGGGTGAGTCACCCCTCCACTTT. Protein product: CASSEFGTGGESPLHF.

The gene calls are TRBV6-1 and TRBJ1-2, with unresolved D. V was clipped by 5 bases and J by 10 bases, with 17 bases between them. Germline V CDR1 and CDR2: MNHNS, SASEGT. The CDR3 runs 13 residues. The CDR3 loop is CASSSRTVRIYTF. The CDR3 bases are TGTGCCAGCAGTTCCCGGACTGTCCGAATCTACACCTTC.

Comment on this clone: The sample has other DNA sequences that encode this CDR3 too. This chain connects TRBV6-5 to TRBJ2-5; 11 positions agree with TRBD2. J gave up 4 bases and V 8 bases, and 3 bases lay outside the gene matches. The CDR3 consists of 13 residues. Looked up from germline, CDR1 is MNHEY and CDR2 is SVGAGI. The CDR3 region has the DNA TGTGCCAGCCGAACTAGCGGGAGAGAGACCCAGTACTTC. This sequence encodes CASRTSGRETQYF.

The chain employs TRBV10-2 and TRBJ2-7; the D gene is possibly TRBD1 (6 bases). Germline V gene sequence: CDR1 WSHSY, CDR2 SAAADI. The CDR3 spans 13 residues. The ends were cut back, 7 bases at V and 3 bases at J, with 13 bases in the middle. CDR3 amino acids: CASNPTGNYEQYF. Written as DNA, the CDR3 is TGCGCCAGCAACCCGACAGGAAACTACGAGCAGTACTTC.

This rearrangement joins TRBV18 to TRBJ2-7, with 11 nucleotides matching TRBD1. The germline gives CDR1 KGHSH, CDR2 LQKENI. V shed 5 bases, J shed 4 bases, and the junction held 7 bases outside the gene matches. CDR3 length equals 15 residues. The CDR3 DNA sequence: TGTGCCAGCTCAACCGGGACAGGGGGACAATACGAGCAGTACTTC. Its protein product is CASSTGTGGQYEQYF.

The gene calls are TRBV6-5 and TRBJ2-3; 11 positions agree with TRBD2. CDR1 and CDR2 (germline): MNHEY, SVGAGI. After removal of 5 bases from V and 4 bases from J, the junction contained 5 bases not matched to a gene. The CDR3 consists of 15 residues. The CDR3 protein is CASSRGLAGADTQYF. For the CDR3, the DNA is TGTGCCAGCAGTCGCGGACTAGCGGGTGCAGATACGCAGTATTTT.

The rearrangement links TRBV6-1 to TRBJ2-5; 7 bases map to TRBD1. V dropped 3 bases and J dropped 7; count of bases not matched to a gene: 11. CDR1 and CDR2 from the germline V gene are MNHNS and SASEGT. This CDR3 spans 15 amino acids. The CDR3 region is CASSENQGQFGTQYF. CDR3 coding DNA: TGTGCCAGCAGTGAGAACCAGGGACAGTTCGGGACCCAGTACTTC.